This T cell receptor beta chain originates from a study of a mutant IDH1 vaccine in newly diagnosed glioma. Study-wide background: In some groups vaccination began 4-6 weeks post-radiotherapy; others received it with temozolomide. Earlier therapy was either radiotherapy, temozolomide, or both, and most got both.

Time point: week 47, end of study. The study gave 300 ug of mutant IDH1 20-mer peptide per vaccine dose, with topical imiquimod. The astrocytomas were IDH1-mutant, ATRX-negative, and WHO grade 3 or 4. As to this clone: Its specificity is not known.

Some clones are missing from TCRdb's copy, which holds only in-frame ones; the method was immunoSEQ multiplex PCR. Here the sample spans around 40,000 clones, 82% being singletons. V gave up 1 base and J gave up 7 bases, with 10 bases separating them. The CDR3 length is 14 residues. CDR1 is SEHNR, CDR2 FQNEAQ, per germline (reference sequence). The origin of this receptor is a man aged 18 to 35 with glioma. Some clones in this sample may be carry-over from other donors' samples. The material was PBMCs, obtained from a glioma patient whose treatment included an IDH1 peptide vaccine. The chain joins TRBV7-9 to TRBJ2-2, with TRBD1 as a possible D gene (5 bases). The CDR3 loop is CASSLVLGVGELFF. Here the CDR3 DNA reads TGTGCCAGCAGCTTAGTCCTAGGGGTCGGGGAGCTGTTTTTT.